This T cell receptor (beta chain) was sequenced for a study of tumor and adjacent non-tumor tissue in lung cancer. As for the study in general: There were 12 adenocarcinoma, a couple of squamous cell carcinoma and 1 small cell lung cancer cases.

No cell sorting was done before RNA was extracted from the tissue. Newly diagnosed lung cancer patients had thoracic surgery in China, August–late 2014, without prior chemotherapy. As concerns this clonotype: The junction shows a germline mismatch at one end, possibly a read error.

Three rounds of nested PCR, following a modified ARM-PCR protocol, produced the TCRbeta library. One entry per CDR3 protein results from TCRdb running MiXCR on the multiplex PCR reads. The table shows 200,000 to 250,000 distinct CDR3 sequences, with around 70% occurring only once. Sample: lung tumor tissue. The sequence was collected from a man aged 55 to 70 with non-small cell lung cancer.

The CDR3 region has the DNA TGTGACAGCAGCGGGGGACAGCTCAGCTCCTACAATGAGCAGTTCTTC. It yields the protein CDSSGGQLSSYNEQFF. The J gene is TRBJ2-1, the V gene TRBV5-1, with TRBD2 as a possible D gene (8 bases). Germline V lookup: CDR1 SGHRS, CDR2 YFSETQ. The CDR3 has 16 residues.